This TCR beta chain originates from a study of metastatic and nonmetastatic thyroid tumors. For the study at large: The authors compared repertoires across blood and tumor or nodule tissue from malignant and benign thyroid patients.

The CDR3 is 15 residues long. Trimming left V 3 bases short and J 4 bases short, with 13 bases between. CDR1 is SNHLY, CDR2 FYNNEI, per germline. This clone was counted between two and nine times. Its antigen is unidentified. The entire patient cohort was treatment-naive prior to thyroid surgery. Whole-study results and caveats: Benign nodules reportedly had significantly lower TCR beta diversity than malignant thyroid tumors in blood and tumor.

In the authors' workflow: Across clinicopathological groups, CDR3 differences served as the basis for building a distant-metastasis classifier for papillary thyroid cancer. TCRdb re-called the PCR reads via MiXCR. In this record, the V and J calls reflect TCRdb's handling and not the investigators' own analysis. The table includes fewer than 15,000 clones, less than 30% detected once. The receptor was derived from a female donor with papillary thyroid cancer or a benign thyroid nodule (not recorded which). Some clones in this sample may be carry-over from other donors' samples. Sequenced material: blood. This rearrangement joins TRBV2 to TRBJ1-5; D gene ambiguous. This chain's CDR3 is CASSEWMGANQPQHF. For the CDR3, the DNA is TGTGCCAGCAGTGAGTGGATGGGTGCTAATCAGCCCCAGCATTTT.